These T cell receptor beta chains were read from a single sample in a study of shared clonotypes between healthy human individuals. Assay: immunoSEQ multiplex PCR; the TCRdb copy retains only in-frame clones and omits some. The sample gives 950,000 to 1,100,000 clones, around 74% of which show up once; 1.2% to 1.5% is in the top ten. Sample: memory CD4+ T cells sorted from blood. Receptors originate from a man aged 18 to 35 in good health. The conserved cysteine and the conserved F or W are not part of the CDR3 here. Fields, in order: V gene, CDR3 protein.

V: TRBV28; CDR3: ASSLPTFPRAF
V: TRBV7-4; CDR3: ASSLGGPVNEKLF
V: TRBV4-1; CDR3: ASSPSGTGGLT
V: TRBV2; CDR3: ASREIGTVGEKLF
V: TRBV5-1; CDR3: ASSSFNRGRDGELF
V: TRBV6-6; CDR3: ASSRTRNEKLF
V: TRBV7-2; CDR3: ASSFSRDTQY
V: TRBV7-2; CDR3: ASSFTGAPYQPQH
V: TRBV20-1; CDR3: SASATYEQY
V: TRBV6-1; CDR3: ASSVSGGAVGEQY
V: TRBV2; CDR3: ASSIISGTSGGREQF
V: TRBV10-3; CDR3: AIGTGGSEKLF
V: TRBV5-4; CDR3: ASSSQLQETQY
V: TRBV7-8; CDR3: ASSQKTGMNTEAF
V: TRBV30; CDR3: AREGFNYGYT
V: TRBV7-2; CDR3: ASSWEYGYNEQF
V: TRBV28; CDR3: ASSLSPSRTYGYT
V: TRBV5-4; CDR3: ASSPQTSGGAVDTQY
V: TRBV10-3; CDR3: AISDLEGNTIY
V: TRBV5-4; CDR3: ASTLGQNTEAF
V: TRBV9; CDR3: ASSRTSGGSFGELF
V: TRBV9; CDR3: ASSVGGHQPQH
V: TRBV27; CDR3: ATATGLTDTQY
V: TRBV7-9; CDR3: ASSLDPGLTGELF
V: TRBV30; CDR3: AWGGTVPGDAF
V: TRBV27; CDR3: ASSSPGHPKNIQY
V: TRBV30; CDR3: AWREGGYGYT
V: TRBV5-6; CDR3: ASSSGQGVDSF
V: TRBV19; CDR3: ASNPTGGTVNYGYT
V: TRBV19; CDR3: ASSIQGSANYGYT
V: TRBV18; CDR3: ASSPGPGQAYEQY
V: TRBV4-3; CDR3: ASSQDSAKGSYEQY
V: TRBV13; CDR3: ASSLGGQGLRQPQH
V: TRBV7-3; CDR3: ASSSEPGHNEQF
V: TRBV27; CDR3: ASSYRGNEQF
V: TRBV9; CDR3: ASNQRRDSFLNEQY
V: TRBV6-6; CDR3: ASSYSSRWGDGYT
V: TRBV5-1; CDR3: ASSLDGGSYNEQF
V: TRBV11-2; CDR3: ASSLDRTSGELF
V: TRBV9; CDR3: ASSVGRGQGSYEQY
V: TRBV5-6; CDR3: ASSLWQAYEAF
V: TRBV9; CDR3: ASSARGQGAAGNTIY
V: TRBV28; CDR3: ASSLGQSNQPQH
V: TRBV9; CDR3: ASSVEASNYGYT
V: TRBV6-1; CDR3: ASSEPGRNQPQH
V: TRBV11-3; CDR3: ASSLPGSGNQPQH
V: TRBV27; CDR3: AIRRAGGTGELF
V: TRBV4-3; CDR3: ASSQEGPGNEKLF
V: TRBV11-2; CDR3: ASSLTGVGAYEQY
V: TRBV19; CDR3: ASSDNQPQH
V: TRBV5-1; CDR3: ASSPSLGTSGETQY
V: TRBV11-2; CDR3: ASSLGTTVHNYGYT
V: TRBV5-8; CDR3: ASSQTGPGAPRDGYT
V: TRBV20-1; CDR3: SAKDLYGYT
V: TRBV5-1; CDR3: ASSLPSVEQY
V: TRBV28; CDR3: ASSLFPNEQF
V: TRBV9; CDR3: ASTPGLASYTQY